Sequencing of this TCR beta chain was carried out in a study of shared clonotypes between healthy human individuals. Study results and limitations: Larger richness was generally estimated for naive than memory subsets.

The table came from immunoSEQ multiplex PCR; TCRdb's copy has only in-frame clones and leaves some out. The top ten clones hold roughly 0.13% of a sample with just over 2,000,000 clones, 85% to 95% of them seen once. Of note for this clone: The antigen is undetermined.

V was pared by 4 bases and J by 8 bases, with 7 bases of the junction left unmatched. CDR1 is MNHEY and CDR2 is SMNVEV in the germline V gene (reference sequence). The CDR3 length is 15 residues. The sequenced sample was naive CD4+ T cells sorted from blood. Indicated subset: CD45RA+ positively selected. The sequence derives from a man aged 18 to 30 in good health. V gene TRBV27 combines with J gene TRBJ1-6; 8 bases agree with TRBD1. DNA for the CDR3: TGTGCCAGCAGTTCCAGGACAGGGAGTTATTCACCCCTCCACTTT. Its protein product is CASSSRTGSYSPLHF.